This T cell receptor (beta chain) was sequenced in a study of cytomegalovirus exposure and HLA in healthy donors (dated 2017 in TCRdb). Describing the broader study: According to a later analysis, the roughly 120 validation repertoires were produced on the same platform as the roughly 600 repertoires of the first cohort. The study was designed to test whether signatures of past pathogen exposure could be identified by cataloging public T cell receptors. Besides the first cohort of 666 subjects, a separate validation cohort made up of around 120 different subjects was used. The study combined high-throughput TCR immunosequencing, statistical association of individual TCRs with disease status, and machine learning to predict cytomegalovirus infection status.

Concerning this clone: Its binding antigen is unknown. Base qualities were left out, and no much larger clone turns up one base away.

What the work shows at the level of the full study, not this receptor alone: A later analysis found that TCRs clustered in the first cohort also tended to co-occur in the 120 validation repertoires, with approximately 94% of cluster scores above 0. The validation cohort had no HLA typing available for a later analysis, so co-occurrence within that cohort was assessed over all 120 or so repertoires. According to the authors, the approach could potentially be generalized to other disease states and immunological phenotypes. In vitro tests confirmed that a few of the cytomegalovirus-associated TCR beta chains recognize cytomegalovirus antigens. In the study, 164 TCR beta chains were listed as associated with cytomegalovirus. In both the original and validation cohorts, the classifier was reported to diagnose cytomegalovirus status with high specificity and sensitivity. While some public TCRs were present in many individuals, most TCR sequences turned up only very rarely across donors.

The method was the immunoSEQ multiplex PCR assay. As for how the authors treated the data: To diagnose cytomegalovirus status from the catalog of TCR beta chain sequences, a statistical classification framework was built. TCRdb obtained this table from immuneACCESS and retained in-frame rearrangements with V and J assigned. These tables miss some clones; where compared with another copy, unresolved V genes account for less than half of the shortfall, and the remainder is unexplained. The V and J calls and clone size are taken from that table; D and trimming were inferred from the DNA. Counted in this sample were more than 250,000 clones; roughly nine tenths of them appeared once. Approximately 1.2% of the sample is taken by the ten largest. The donors belonged to the validation cohort of 120 subjects, which was separate from the approximately 610-subject first cohort. Sequences MDHEN (CDR1) and SYDVKM (CDR2) are obtained from the germline V gene. Trimming costs V 7 bases and J 0 bases, and their ends lie 11 bases apart. The CDR3, from cysteine to phenylalanine, totals 14 residues. The read is trimmed to its CDR3 DNA, 42 bases read in frame from base 1.

Material for sequencing was PBMCs. This sequence was found in a woman younger than 45 in good health and CMV-seropositive. The sequence is built from TRBV28 and TRBJ2-3; the D gene assignment is ambiguous. The CDR3 reads as follows: CASIPSSSTDTQYF. DNA sequence: TGTGCCAGCATACCGAGCTCTAGCACAGATACGCAGTATTTT.